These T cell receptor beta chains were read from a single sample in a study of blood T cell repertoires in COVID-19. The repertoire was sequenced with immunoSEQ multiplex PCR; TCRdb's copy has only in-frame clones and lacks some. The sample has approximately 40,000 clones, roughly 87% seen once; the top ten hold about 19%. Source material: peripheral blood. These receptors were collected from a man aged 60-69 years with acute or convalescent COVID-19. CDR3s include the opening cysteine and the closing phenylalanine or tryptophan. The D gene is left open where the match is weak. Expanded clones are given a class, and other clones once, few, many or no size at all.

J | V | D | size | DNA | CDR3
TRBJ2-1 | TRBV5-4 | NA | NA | TGTGCCAGCAGCTTGGGTGGCGCTAGCTCCTACAATGAGCAGTTCTTC | CASSLGGASSYNEQFF
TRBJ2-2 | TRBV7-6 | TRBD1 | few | TGTGCCAGCAGCAACGACAGGGGGCACACCGGGGAGCTGTTTTTT | CASSNDRGHTGELFF
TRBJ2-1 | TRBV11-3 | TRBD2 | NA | TGTGCCAGCAGCTTAGTTGGGACTAGCGGGGCAAGCTCCTACAATGAGCAGTTCTTC | CASSLVGTSGASSYNEQFF
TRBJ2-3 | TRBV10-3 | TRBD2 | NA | TGTGCCATCACCCCTAGCGGGAAGAACACAGATACGCAGTATTTT | CAITPSGKNTDTQYF
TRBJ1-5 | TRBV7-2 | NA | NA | TGTGCCAGCAGTGCGAGAGAGGCTCAGCCCCAGCATTTT | CASSAREAQPQHF
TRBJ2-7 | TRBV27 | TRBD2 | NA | TGTGCCAGCAGTCCCCCGGGGAATAGCGGGGGACCTCGGGAGGTGCAGTACTTC | CASSPPGNSGGPREVQYF
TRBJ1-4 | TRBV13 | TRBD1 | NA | TGTGCCAGCAGCGACAAGACAGGGACTAATGAAAAACTGTTTTTT | CASSDKTGTNEKLFF
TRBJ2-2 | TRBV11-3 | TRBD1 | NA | TGTGCCAGCAGCTTACGGACAGGGTACACCGGGGAGCTGTTTTTT | CASSLRTGYTGELFF
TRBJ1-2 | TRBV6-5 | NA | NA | TGTGCCAGCAGGGACTGGAGCTATGGCTACACCTTC | CASRDWSYGYTF
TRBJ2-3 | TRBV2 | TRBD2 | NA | TGTGCCAGCAGTGATAGCGGGAGTCCCACAGATACGCAGTATTTT | CASSDSGSPTDTQYF